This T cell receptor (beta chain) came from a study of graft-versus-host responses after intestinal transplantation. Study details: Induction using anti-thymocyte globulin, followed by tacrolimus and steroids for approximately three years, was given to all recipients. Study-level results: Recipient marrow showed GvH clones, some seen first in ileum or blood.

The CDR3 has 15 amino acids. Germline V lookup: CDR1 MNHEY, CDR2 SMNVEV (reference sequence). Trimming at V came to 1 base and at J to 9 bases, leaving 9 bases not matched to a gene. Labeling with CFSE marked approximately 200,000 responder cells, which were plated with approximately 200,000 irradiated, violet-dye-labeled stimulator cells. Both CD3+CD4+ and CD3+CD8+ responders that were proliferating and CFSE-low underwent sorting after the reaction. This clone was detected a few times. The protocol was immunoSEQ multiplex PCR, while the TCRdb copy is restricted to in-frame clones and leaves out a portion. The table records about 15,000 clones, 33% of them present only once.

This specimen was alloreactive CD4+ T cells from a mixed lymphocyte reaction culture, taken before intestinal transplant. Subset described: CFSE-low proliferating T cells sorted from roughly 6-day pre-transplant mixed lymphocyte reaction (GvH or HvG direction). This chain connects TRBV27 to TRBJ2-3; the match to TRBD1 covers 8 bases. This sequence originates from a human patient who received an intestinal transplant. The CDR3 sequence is CASSLYTGGDKTQYF. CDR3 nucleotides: TGTGCCAGCAGTTTATACACAGGGGGAGACAAAACGCAGTATTTT.